Below are 2 T cell receptor beta chains sequenced from a single sample in a study of regulatory T cells in long-lasting Graves disease. Library construction for TCR beta used iRepertoire HTBI primers and Arm-PCR of CDR3 regions. From the multiplex PCR reads, TCRdb called clonotypes with MiXCR, one entry per CDR3 protein. The data hold roughly 400,000 distinct CDR3 sequences, with 15% observed a single time. Time point specified: newly diagnosed GD, antithyroid drugs for less than 3 months. Isolated PBMC RNA provided the starting material for the TCR library. This sample was shared with a second study, whose subject was T cells in Graves' hyperthyroidism and ophthalmopathy.

Sequences were derived from peripheral blood mononuclear cells (PBMCs), sampled at new diagnosis, from a patient treated with antithyroid drugs. The receptors here all came from a woman between 40 and 55 years old with Graves disease.

This clonotype occurred many times. The DNA of the CDR3 is TGTGCCAGCAGACTGGACAGGGCGAACACTGAAGCTTTCTTT. Amino acids: CASRLDRANTEAFF. This rearrangement joins TRBV2 to TRBJ1-1; 8 bases map to TRBD1. The ends lost 6 bases at V and 1 base at J; junction bases unmatched: 4. The CDR3 totals 14 residues. CDR1 is SNHLY, CDR2 FYNNEI, per germline.

This clonotype has more than one count but fewer than ten. This sequence joins TRBV28 and TRBJ2-3, with 7 bases lining up with TRBD2. V lost 7 bases and J lost 3; bases outside the gene matches: 7. The CDR3 covers 14 residues. CDR1 and CDR2 from the germline V gene are MDHEN and SYDVKM. The CDR3 loop is CASMGGRSTDTQYF. The CDR3 nucleotides are TGTGCCAGCATGGGCGGGAGAAGTACAGATACGCAGTATTTT.